Following are 13 T cell receptor beta chains from one sample sequenced in a study of Graves' ophthalmopathy and Graves' hyperthyroidism. The study amplified TCR beta CDR3 regions using RNA transcripts. HTBI primers served in a first-round RT-PCR, which a second-round multiplex PCR followed. Using its own MiXCR run on the multiplex PCR reads, TCRdb lists one record per CDR3 protein. The data show hundreds of thousands of distinct CDR3 sequences, 20% to 25% seen once. The specimen was peripheral blood. The source is a woman under 30 with stable Graves' hyperthyroidism. Some clones in this sample may be carry-over from other donors' samples.

The sample holds a few counts of this clonotype. The chain is built from TRBV20-1 and TRBJ1-2; tentatively, D is TRBD1 (6 bases). Per germline, CDR1 DFQATT and CDR2 SNEGSKA (reference sequence). CDR3 length: 12 amino acids. The germline V and J ends were trimmed by 6 bases and 8 bases, with 16 bases remaining between them. For the CDR3, the DNA is TGCAGTGCCCCGGGGGGGGGCGACGGCTACACCTTC. Its translation is CSAPGGGDGYTF.

This clonotype was seen at least ten times. CDR3 bases: TGTGCCAGCAGGTCAGCCTACGAGCAGTACTTC. Translation gives CASRSAYEQYF. V gene TRBV6-5 combines with J gene TRBJ2-7; D ambiguous. Germline V gene lookup returns CDR1 MNHEY and CDR2 SVGAGI. V was cut by 6 bases and J by 2 bases, with 5 bases left in between. This CDR3 spans 11 amino acids.

The rearrangement joins TRBV6-1 to TRBJ2-5; D gene uncertain. The end of the DNA aligns better with TRBJ2-7, so the J call may be wrong. The germline V gene encodes CDR1 MNHNS and CDR2 SASEGT. This CDR3 spans 14 amino acids. DNA of the CDR3: TGTGCCAGCAGTCCGACCAGGAAGTCCTACGAGCAGTACTTC. This sequence encodes CASSPTRKSYEQYF.

Ten or more counts support this clonotype. This sequence joins TRBV27 and TRBJ2-7; weak D call: TRBD1 (6 bases). V was cut by 3 bases and J by 5 bases, with 11 bases left in between. The CDR3 runs to 13 residues. CDR1 is MNHEY and CDR2 is SMNVEV in the germline V gene (reference sequence). The CDR3 spells CASSFSTGHEQYF. DNA of the CDR3: TGTGCCAGCAGTTTTTCTACAGGGCACGAGCAGTACTTC.

This clonotype has a count of ten or more. The gene calls are TRBV6-2 or TRBV6-3 and TRBJ1-1; D is undetermined. CDR3 length: 14 amino acids. The germline V gene encodes CDR1 MNHEY and CDR2 SVGEGT. With 4 bases removed from V and 3 bases from J, the gap between germline ends came to 12 bases. In DNA form, the CDR3 reads TGTGCCAGCAGTTTATTGGGATCGGACACTGAAGCTTTCTTT. Translation: CASSLLGSDTEAFF.

This clonotype was observed many times. The V and J genes are TRBV2 and TRBJ2-7; D unclear. The CDR3 covers 12 residues. The ends were cut back, 3 bases at V and 5 bases at J, with 8 bases in the middle. Germline assignment: CDR1 SNHLY and CDR2 FYNNEI. The chain's CDR3 is CASSEERDEQYF. CDR3 coding DNA: TGTGCCAGCAGTGAGGAACGAGACGAGCAGTACTTC.

This clonotype has more than one count but fewer than ten. The CDR3 DNA follows: TGTGCCAGCAGCTTACGTTATGAAGCTTTCTTT. It is translated as CASSLRYEAFF. V is TRBV11-2 and J is TRBJ1-1; no clear D. The germline CDR1 and CDR2 sequences are SGHAT and FQNNGV. V shed 2 bases and J shed 7 bases, with 5 bases lying between them. The CDR3 is made up of 11 amino acids.

This clonotype was counted ten times or more. This chain connects TRBV25-1 to TRBJ2-7; 8 positions match TRBD1. The CDR3 contains 14 residues. Per the germline V gene, CDR1 is MGHDK and CDR2 is SYGVNS. V shed 8 bases, J shed 2 bases, and the junction held 8 bases outside the gene matches. This chain's CDR3 is CASGGTGITYEQYF. CDR3 in DNA: TGTGCCAGCGGCGGGACAGGAATAACCTACGAGCAGTACTTC.

This clonotype was recorded a few times. This may stem from a read error, because a much larger clone lies one nucleotide away. The chain combines TRBV27 with TRBJ1-2; no firm D call. This CDR3 is built from 14 residues. Germline V gene lookup returns CDR1 MNHEY and CDR2 SMNVEV (reference sequence). CDR3 sequence reads: CASSLSGMNYGYIF. The CDR3 coding sequence is TGTGCCAGCAGTTTATCCGGGATGAACTATGGCTACATCTTC.

This clonotype was counted between two and nine times. V and J are TRBV10-3 and TRBJ1-6; 10 bases line up with TRBD1. The germline V gene encodes CDR1 ENHRY and CDR2 SYGVKD. This CDR3 is 14 amino acids long. J gave up 10 bases and V 11 bases, and 11 bases lay outside the gene matches. The CDR3 is CAASPDRGSSPLHF. The CDR3, as DNA: TGTGCCGCCTCCCCGGACAGGGGGTCCTCACCCCTCCACTTT.

The chain has TRBV20-1 and TRBJ1-1; 9 bases are shared with TRBD1. V gave up 5 bases and J gave up 5 bases; unmatched junction bases: 6. CDR3 length: 13 residues. In germline, CDR1 is DFQATT, CDR2 SNEGSKA (reference sequence). CDR3 in amino acids: CSALQGAKTEAFF. The CDR3 DNA sequence: TGCAGTGCTTTACAGGGGGCGAAAACTGAAGCTTTCTTT.

This clonotype came up many times. CDR3: CASGGGGEDQPQHF. The CDR3 DNA follows: TGTGCTAGTGGTGGTGGGGGGGAGGATCAGCCCCAGCATTTT. This chain uses TRBV12-5 with TRBJ1-5; a possible D gene is TRBD1 (5 bases). CDR1 is LGHNT and CDR2 is FRNRAP in the germline V gene. The V and J ends lost 5 bases and 5 bases respectively, with 13 bases between them. This CDR3 is built from 14 residues. Based on the CDR3 plus reference TRBV12-5 and TRBJ1-5, the full variable domain is DARVTQTPRHKVTEMGQEVTMRCQPILGHNTVFWYRQTMMQGLELLAYFRNRAPLDDSGMPKDRFSAEMPDATLATLKIQPSEPRDSAVYFCASGGGGEDQPQHFGDGTRLSIL.

A word on this clonotype: Possible read error: a much larger clone is one base away. Given the absence of the conserved phenylalanine or tryptophan at the CDR3 end, a read error is likely. The V call is TRBV5-1, the J call TRBJ2-5; TRBD2 matches 8 bases. The CDR3 spans 14 residues. Trimming cost V 0 bases and J 11 bases; bases outside gene matches: 9. Germline CDR1 is SGHRS and CDR2 is YFSETQ. The CDR3 nucleotides read TGCGCCAGCAGCTTGGTTGTTAGCGGGGAGAAGCAGTACATC. Its protein product is CASSLVVSGEKQYI.